Below are 29 T cell receptor beta chains sequenced from a single sample in a study of OX40 agonist ivuxolimab in advanced cancers. Some clones are missing from TCRdb's copy, which holds only in-frame ones; the method was immunoSEQ multiplex PCR. The sample shows just under 65,000 clones, around 80% of them seen only once. The sample consisted of CD4+ or CD8+ T cells sorted from blood, taken in a trial of the OX40 agonist ivuxolimab. The origin of the receptors is an adult with an advanced solid tumor such as melanoma, head and neck, liver or kidney cancer.

This clone was observed a handful of times. The genes are TRBV15 and TRBJ2-7; perhaps TRBD2 as D (5 bases). The CDR3 length is 14 residues. Germline V lookup: CDR1 LNHNV, CDR2 YYDKDF (reference sequence). V was pared by 1 base and J by 2 bases, with 9 bases between. CDR3 sequence reads: CATSRVSGPYEQYF. The CDR3 nucleotides read TGTGCCACCAGCAGAGTGAGCGGACCCTACGAGCAGTACTTC.

The chain couples TRBV5-4 to TRBJ1-1; D unresolved. The germline CDR1 and CDR2 sequences are SGHNT and YYREEE (reference sequence). CDR3 size: 13 residues. V was shortened by 6 bases and J by 0 bases, with 9 bases between the two germline ends. The CDR3 is CASTTGLNTEAFF. CDR3 nucleotide sequence: TGTGCCAGCACCACGGGCCTGAACACTGAAGCTTTCTTT.

The V and J genes are TRBV18 and TRBJ1-1; D not resolved. The CDR3 loop spans 11 amino acids. Germline CDR1 is KGHSH and CDR2 is LQKENI. The V and J ends lost 4 bases and 3 bases respectively, with 3 bases between them. The CDR3 nucleotides read TGTGCCAGCTCACAGGACACTGAAGCTTTCTTT. It encodes CASSQDTEAFF.

The chain uses TRBV9 and TRBJ1-2; D is perhaps TRBD1 (6 bases). The germline V gene encodes CDR1 SGDLS and CDR2 YYNGEE. The CDR3 has 15 residues. V shed 2 bases and J shed 7 bases, with 18 bases lying between them. CDR3 nucleotides: TGTGCCAGCAGCGTCGAAACAGGGTCTTTTGGTGGCTACACCTTC. This sequence encodes CASSVETGSFGGYTF.

V usage is TRBV10-3 and J usage is TRBJ1-3; TRBD1 might be the D (5 bases). V was clipped by 6 bases and J by 2 bases, with 14 bases between them. The CDR3 sequence is 15 residues long. The germline gives CDR1 ENHRY, CDR2 SYGVKD. CDR3 in amino acids: CAIRGERETGNTIYF. The CDR3 DNA reads TGTGCCATCAGGGGGGAGAGAGAGACTGGAAACACCATATATTTT.

This CDR3 reads CASSAGQGAMDNYGYTF. The CDR3 DNA follows: TGCGCCAGCAGCGCCGGACAGGGGGCGATGGATAACTATGGCTACACCTTC. The chain carries TRBV5-1 and TRBJ1-2; 11 bases fit TRBD1. The CDR3 extends over 17 amino acids. Germline assignment: CDR1 SGHRS and CDR2 YFSETQ. Losses at the gene ends were 4 bases for V and 1 base for J; bases not matched to a gene: 9.

Judged by abundance, this clone is medium-sized. The rearrangement joins TRBV27 to TRBJ1-5; 9 positions match TRBD1. V was pared by 8 bases and J by 0 bases, with 8 bases of the junction left unmatched. Germline-derived CDR1 and CDR2 are MNHEY and SMNVEV (reference sequence). The CDR3 runs 16 residues. In DNA form, the CDR3 reads TGTGCCAGCGGGGGACAGGGAATAGCTAGCAATCAGCCCCAGCATTTT. It specifies CASGGQGIASNQPQHF.

This clone was detected ten times or more. The rearrangement joins TRBV6-1 to TRBJ1-1, with D unresolved. CDR1 is MNHNS, CDR2 SASEGT, per germline. CDR3 size: 13 residues. Trimming removed 2 bases from V and 8 bases from J, with 12 bases in between. CDR3: CASSESTAIEAFF. The DNA for the CDR3 is TGTGCCAGCAGTGAAAGTACGGCTATCGAAGCTTTCTTT.

This chain uses TRBV18 with TRBJ2-1; D is uncertain. Germline values: CDR1 KGHSH, CDR2 LQKENI. V was clipped by 1 base and J by 5 bases, with 3 bases between them. The CDR3 covers 12 residues. The CDR3 protein is CASSPRDNEQFF. The DNA of the CDR3 is TGTGCCAGCTCACCACGGGACAATGAGCAGTTCTTC.

This clone was detected a few times. V usage is TRBV7-2 and J usage is TRBJ1-1; D is possibly TRBD1 (5 bases). V was shortened by 5 bases and J by 1 base, with 11 bases between the two germline ends. CDR3 length: 14 residues. CDR1 is SGHTA and CDR2 is FQGNSA in the germline V gene. CDR3 region: CASSREGTNTEAFF. CDR3 sequence (DNA): TGTGCCAGCAGCCGGGAGGGGACGAACACTGAAGCTTTCTTT. Filled out from reference TRBV7-2 and TRBJ1-1, the complete variable domain reads GAGVSQSPSNKVTEKGKDVELRCDPISGHTALYWYRQSLGQGLEFLIYFQGNSAPDKSGLPSDRFSAERTGGSVSTLTIQRTQQEDSAVYLCASSREGTNTEAFFGQGTRLTVV.

This clone was observed a handful of times. CDR3 sequence reads: CASSMGRLNEKLFF. Here the CDR3 DNA reads TGTGCCAGTAGTATGGGGCGGCTTAATGAAAAACTGTTTTTT. The chain is built from TRBV19 and TRBJ1-4, with D perhaps matching TRBD1 (5 bases). The CDR3 loop spans 14 amino acids. The germline CDR1 and CDR2 sequences are LNHDA and SQIVND (reference sequence). Trimming removed 3 bases at V and 4 bases at J, with 9 bases between. The full variable domain, rest sourced from reference TRBV19 and TRBJ1-4, is DGGITQSPKYLFRKEGQNVTLSCEQNLNHDAMYWYRQDPGQGLRLIYYSQIVNDFQKGDIAEGYSVSREKKESFPLTVTSAQKNPTAFYLCASSMGRLNEKLFFGSGTQLSVL.

V is TRBV5-5 and J is TRBJ2-3, with 10 bases that match TRBD2. Looked up from germline, CDR1 is SGHKS and CDR2 is YYEKEE (reference sequence). Trimming at V came to 4 bases and at J to 3 bases, leaving 8 bases not matched to a gene. The length of the CDR3 is 16 residues. CDR3 in amino acids: CASSQDASGGTDTQYF. The CDR3 DNA reads as TGTGCCAGCAGCCAAGATGCTAGCGGGGGAACAGATACGCAGTATTTT.

Notes on this clone: Other DNA sequences of this sample code for an identical CDR3. The gene calls are TRBV2 and TRBJ2-3, with 7 bases aligning to TRBD2. V was clipped by 2 bases and J by 2 bases; unmatched bases: 7. The germline CDR1 and CDR2 sequences are SNHLY and FYNNEI. The CDR3 is made up of 16 amino acids. CDR3 bases: TGTGCCAGCAGTGAACAGGGAGGGACGATCACAGATACGCAGTATTTT. It translates to CASSEQGGTITDTQYF.

This sequence joins TRBV4-1 and TRBJ2-1; D is perhaps TRBD2 (6 bases). Germline CDR1 reads MGHRA; CDR2 reads YSYEKL. With 6 bases removed from V and 3 bases from J, the gap between germline ends came to 18 bases. The CDR3 is made up of 16 amino acids. In nucleotides, the CDR3 is TGCGCCAGCAGTTCAGCCGGGACTCCAAACTACAATGAGCAGTTCTTC. Amino acids: CASSSAGTPNYNEQFF.

The genes are TRBV29-1 and TRBJ1-1; D gene uncertain. The germline V gene encodes CDR1 SQVTM and CDR2 ANQGSEA. The CDR3 covers 14 residues. Trimming shortened V by 5 bases and J by 1 base, and 14 bases separated the two germline ends. The chain's CDR3 is CSVPGLGPNTEAFF. CDR3 nucleotides: TGCAGCGTTCCGGGTCTAGGGCCGAACACTGAAGCTTTCTTT.

The V and J genes are TRBV27 and TRBJ2-1; 16 bases are a match to TRBD2. From germline, CDR1 is MNHEY and CDR2 SMNVEV (reference sequence). This CDR3 comprises 18 residues. Unmatched junction bases numbered 18, after V lost 9 bases and J lost 10 bases. The CDR3 protein is CASGAFTGTSGGANEQFF. The CDR3, as DNA: TGTGCCAGTGGGGCCTTTACCGGGACTAGCGGGGGGGCCAACGAGCAGTTCTTC.

This rearrangement joins TRBV19 to TRBJ2-7; 9 positions agree with TRBD1. CDR3 size: 13 residues. Trimming cost V 5 bases and J 6 bases; bases outside gene matches: 5. In germline, CDR1 is LNHDA, CDR2 SQIVND (reference sequence). CDR3 residues: CASSFGTGTEQYF. CDR3 bases: TGTGCCAGTAGTTTCGGGACAGGGACCGAGCAGTACTTC.

V and J are TRBV6-5 and TRBJ1-5; the D is unclear. Looked up from germline, CDR1 is MNHEY and CDR2 is SVGAGI. Trimming took 7 bases from V and 0 from J, leaving 13 bases between them. The CDR3 totals 15 residues. CDR3 region: CASKIHGSSNQPQHF. CDR3 DNA sequence: TGTGCCAGCAAAATCCACGGGTCTAGCAATCAGCCCCAGCATTTT.

The chain joins TRBV7-9 to TRBJ2-3, with TRBD1 identical over 10 bases. Germline V gene sequence: CDR1 SEHNR, CDR2 FQNEAQ (reference sequence). The CDR3 has 15 amino acids. V gave up 5 bases and J gave up 1 base; unmatched junction bases: 3. As DNA, the CDR3 is TGTGCCAGCAGCGGAGGGACAGGGGGCACAGATACGCAGTATTTT. It encodes CASSGGTGGTDTQYF.

As DNA, the CDR3 is TGCGCCAGCAGACCCCAGAGGGGGGCCTCCTACGAGCAGTACTTC. Protein product: CASRPQRGASYEQYF. The genes are TRBV4-1 and TRBJ2-7, with D tentatively TRBD1 or TRBD2 (6 bases each). This CDR3 is 15 amino acids long. Trimming left V 6 bases short and J 0 bases short, with 15 bases between. Germline V gene sequence: CDR1 MGHRA, CDR2 YSYEKL.

The chain has TRBV29-1 and TRBJ1-1, with 7 bases matching TRBD1. There are 12 residues in the CDR3. The junction had 6 bases not matched to a gene; V was cut back by 6 bases and J by 5 bases. CDR1 and CDR2 (germline): SQVTM, ANQGSEA. DNA of the CDR3: TGCAGCGTGGACAAGGGGGCAACTGAAGCTTTCTTT. Encoded protein: CSVDKGATEAFF.

This sequence joins TRBV19 and TRBJ1-4; the D gene is possibly TRBD1 (5 bases). Germline-derived CDR1 and CDR2 are LNHDA and SQIVND (reference sequence). There are 15 residues in the CDR3. V gave up 7 bases and J gave up 0 bases, with 12 bases separating them. CDR3 sequence reads: CASKPDRATNEKLFF. In nucleotides, the CDR3 is TGTGCCAGTAAGCCTGACAGAGCAACTAATGAAAAACTGTTTTTT. The whole variable domain, filled in from reference TRBV19 and TRBJ1-4, reads DGGITQSPKYLFRKEGQNVTLSCEQNLNHDAMYWYRQDPGQGLRLIYYSQIVNDFQKGDIAEGYSVSREKKESFPLTVTSAQKNPTAFYLCASKPDRATNEKLFFGSGTQLSVL.

The V call is TRBV30, the J call TRBJ2-3; maybe TRBD1 (5 bases). The V gene lost 2 bases and the J gene lost 0 bases, with 18 bases spanning the gap. The CDR3 is 17 amino acids. Germline values: CDR1 GTSNPN, CDR2 SVGIG (reference sequence). The CDR3 region has the DNA TGTGCCTGGAGTTCACGATGGGGCAGGGCTAGCACAGATACGCAGTATTTT. Residues: CAWSSRWGRASTDTQYF. The variable domain in full, completed from reference TRBV30 and TRBJ2-3, reads SQTIHQWPATLVQPVGSPLSLECTVEGTSNPNLYWYRQAAGRGLQLLFYSVGIGQISSEVPQNLSASRPQDRQFILSSKKLLLSDSGFYLCAWSSRWGRASTDTQYFGPGTRLTVL.

This clone was detected only once. This chain uses TRBV18 with TRBJ1-4, with D unclear. Trimming cost V 2 bases and J 4 bases, with 11 bases left between them. Per germline, CDR1 KGHSH and CDR2 LQKENI. The CDR3 is 15 residues long. CDR3 in DNA: TGTGCCAGCTCACCAAAGTCGCAGGTTAATGAAAAACTGTTTTTT. Its protein product is CASSPKSQVNEKLFF.

V usage is TRBV15 and J usage is TRBJ2-1; 9 bases are shared with TRBD2. The length of the CDR3 is 16 residues. The germline V gene has CDR1 LNHNV and CDR2 YYDKDF (reference sequence). The trim removed 0 bases at V and 6 bases at J, leaving 6 bases unmatched. The CDR3 reads CATSRDRLAGTNEQFF. The CDR3 DNA is TGTGCCACCAGCAGAGATCGGCTAGCGGGGACCAATGAGCAGTTCTTC.

The sample holds a few counts of this clone. The chain carries TRBV6-5 and TRBJ2-5; maybe TRBD1 (5 bases). Between the trimmed V and J ends, which lost 0 bases and 1 base, there was a span of 9 bases. The CDR3 contains 15 residues. Germline-derived CDR1 and CDR2 are MNHEY and SVGAGI. CDR3 bases: TGTGCCAGCAGTTACTCGGTTAGGGGCCAAGAGACCCAGTACTTC. Translated, it gives CASSYSVRGQETQYF.

This chain uses TRBV11-2 with TRBJ1-1; D perhaps matches TRBD1 (5 bases). V gave up 5 bases and J gave up 10 bases, with 11 bases separating them. From germline, CDR1 is SGHAT and CDR2 FQNNGV. The CDR3 sequence is 11 residues long. The DNA for the CDR3 is TGTGCCAGCAGCCCGAGGACAAGAGCTTTCTTT. This translates into CASSPRTRAFF.

This clone was detected once. The chain combines TRBV7-2 with TRBJ1-2; maybe TRBD1 (5 bases). This CDR3 is 14 amino acids long. Deletions cut 1 base from V and 3 bases from J, with 9 bases between. Germline lookup yields CDR1 SGHTA and CDR2 FQGNSA. The CDR3 nucleotides are TGTGCCAGCAGCTTAGGCGGGGACTACTATGGCTACACCTTC. It translates to CASSLGGDYYGYTF.

This clone has a handful of counts. The rearrangement links TRBV30 to TRBJ1-1; D call uncertain. This CDR3 contains 13 residues. V gave up 2 bases and J gave up 5 bases, with 12 bases separating them. The V gene's germline CDR1 is GTSNPN and CDR2 SVGIG (reference sequence). The CDR3 DNA reads as TGTGCCTGGAGTCCGGTGACCAGGACTGAAGCTTTCTTT. Amino acid sequence: CAWSPVTRTEAFF.